The 26 T cell receptor beta chains listed next were all sequenced from one sample in a study of blood T cell repertoires in COVID-19. Generated by immunoSEQ multiplex PCR, the TCRdb table keeps only in-frame clones and is missing some. Altogether about 210,000 clones are present, approximately 91% being singletons, with the ten largest covering about 5%. Sequencing was done on a sample of peripheral blood. The receptors stem from a woman between 40 and 50 years old with acute or convalescent COVID-19.

The V gene is TRBV18, the J gene TRBJ1-1; D may be TRBD1 (6 bases). Germline V CDR1 and CDR2: KGHSH, LQKENI. The CDR3 has 15 residues. Trimming took 0 bases from V and 6 from J, leaving 14 bases between them. CDR3 DNA sequence: TGTGCCAGCTCACCACCGGGGGGGCGCTTGGCTGAAGCTTTCTTT. Amino acids: CASSPPGGRLAEAFF.

This clone appeared once. This chain links TRBV6-6 with TRBJ2-3; D perhaps matches TRBD2 (6 bases). This CDR3 contains 15 residues. Germline V gene data show CDR1 as MNHNY and CDR2 as SVGAGI (reference sequence). V was trimmed by 2 bases and J by 1 base, leaving 10 bases between them. This chain's CDR3 is CASSYDSGRTDTQYF. CDR3 in DNA: TGTGCCAGCAGTTACGATAGCGGCCGCACAGATACGCAGTATTTT.

The genes are TRBV11-2 and TRBJ2-3, with 9 bases fitting TRBD2. Losses at the gene ends were 6 bases for V and 2 bases for J; bases not matched to a gene: 9. The CDR3 runs to 16 residues. Germline lookup yields CDR1 SGHAT and CDR2 FQNNGV. CDR3 in DNA: TGTGCCAGCAGTTTGATCGGGACTAGCTACACAGATACGCAGTATTTT. As protein: CASSLIGTSYTDTQYF.

This rearrangement joins TRBV11-2 to TRBJ2-3; D not certain. Trimming took off 1 base at V and 0 bases at J, with 8 bases between the two ends. This CDR3 has 15 residues. The germline CDR1 and CDR2 sequences are SGHAT and FQNNGV. The CDR3, as DNA: TGTGCCAGCAGCTTAGCTAGTCTCAGCACAGATACGCAGTATTTT. Protein product: CASSLASLSTDTQYF.

The genes are TRBV7-2 and TRBJ2-3; 7 nucleotides align to TRBD1. CDR3 length: 12 amino acids. After removal of 5 bases from V and 15 bases from J, the junction contained 11 bases not matched to a gene. In germline, CDR1 is SGHTA, CDR2 FQGNSA. This CDR3 is CASSTRQGSLYF. The CDR3 nucleotides are TGTGCCAGCAGCACGAGACAGGGTAGTTTATATTTT.

J is TRBJ1-1 and V is TRBV24-1; tentatively, D is TRBD1 (5 bases). Trimming pared 4 bases from V and 1 base from J, leaving 9 bases between. The length of the CDR3 is 14 residues. The germline V gene encodes CDR1 KGHDR and CDR2 SFDVKD. The CDR3 sequence is CATSDAGGNTEAFF. Here the CDR3 DNA reads TGTGCCACCAGTGACGCGGGGGGGAACACTGAAGCTTTCTTT.

The rearrangement joins TRBV2 to TRBJ2-7; possible D gene TRBD2, 5 bases. From germline, CDR1 is SNHLY and CDR2 FYNNEI. There are 13 residues in the CDR3. Trimming removed 10 bases at V and 4 bases at J, with 17 bases between. CDR3 region: CATPGQRVYEQYV. CDR3 DNA: TGTGCCACCCCGGGCCAGAGGGTATACGAGCAGTACGTC.

CDR3 sequence: CASSIRGNTEAFF. Written as DNA, the CDR3 is TGTGCCAGCAGCATTAGGGGGAACACTGAAGCTTTCTTT. The chain links TRBV16 to TRBJ1-1, with D tentatively TRBD1 (5 bases). The CDR3 length is 13 residues. The germline V gene has CDR1 KGHSY and CDR2 FQNENV. Trimming took off 5 bases at V and 1 base at J, with 8 bases between the two ends.

The V and J genes are TRBV2 and TRBJ1-2, with 7 bases matching TRBD1. The CDR3 consists of 16 residues. In germline, CDR1 is SNHLY, CDR2 FYNNEI. J was trimmed by 0 bases and V by 8 bases; bases with no gene match: 12. CDR3 region: CASPQGVPNTNYGYTF. The CDR3 region has the DNA TGTGCCAGCCCGCAGGGGGTACCCAACACTAACTATGGCTACACCTTC. The whole variable domain, filled in from reference TRBV2 and TRBJ1-2, reads EPEVTQTPSHQVTQMGQEVILRCVPISNHLYFYWYRQILGQKVEFLVSFYNNEISEKSEIFDDQFSVERPDGSNFTLKIRSTKLEDSAMYFCASPQGVPNTNYGYTFGSGTRLTVV.

This clone was found once. The V gene is TRBV9, the J gene TRBJ2-3; D unclear. V gave up 3 bases and J gave up 6 bases, with 11 bases separating them. The CDR3 length is 13 residues. Germline lookup yields CDR1 SGDLS and CDR2 YYNGEE. The CDR3 DNA sequence: TGTGCCAGCAGCGCCGCGCCCTCGGATACGCAGTATTTT. Translation gives CASSAAPSDTQYF.

The V and J genes are TRBV9 and TRBJ1-1; no reliable D call. The CDR3 totals 14 residues. The germline V gene has CDR1 SGDLS and CDR2 YYNGEE. Trimming removed 6 bases at V and 5 bases at J, with 17 bases between. The chain's CDR3 is CASTPGGEDTEAFF. DNA for the CDR3: TGTGCCAGCACACCGGGCGGGGAAGATACTGAAGCTTTCTTT.

The chain couples TRBV9 to TRBJ1-1; D remains ambiguous. In germline, CDR1 is SGDLS, CDR2 YYNGEE. CDR3 length equals 16 residues. Trimming cost V 1 base and J 5 bases, with 18 bases left between them. CDR3 in amino acids: CASSVQPGGLGTEAFF. The CDR3 nucleotides read TGTGCCAGCAGCGTACAACCGGGAGGGCTAGGGACTGAAGCTTTCTTT.

The gene calls are TRBV5-5 and TRBJ2-3; TRBD1 matches 10 bases. CDR1 and CDR2 from the germline V gene are SGHKS and YYEKEE (reference sequence). Unmatched junction bases numbered 4, after V lost 4 bases and J lost 5 bases. This CDR3 spans 14 amino acids. The CDR3 loop is CASSIGQGGDTQYF. DNA for the CDR3: TGTGCCAGCAGCATCGGACAGGGGGGAGATACGCAGTATTTT.

The chain couples TRBV5-6 to TRBJ1-1; possibly TRBD1 for D (5 bases). The V and J ends lost 1 base and 6 bases respectively, with 7 bases between them. The V gene's germline CDR1 is SGHDT and CDR2 YYEEEE. This CDR3 is 12 amino acids long. The CDR3 here is CASSLWGAEAFF. DNA for the CDR3: TGTGCCAGCAGCTTGTGGGGCGCTGAAGCTTTCTTT.

The chain couples TRBV14 to TRBJ1-4; tentative D call: TRBD1 (6 bases). The V end lost 4 bases, the J end lost 7 bases, and 10 bases lay between the germline ends. CDR1 SGHDN and CDR2 FVKESK come from the germline V gene. There are 13 residues in the CDR3. CDR3 nucleotides: TGTGCCAGCAGCCCTGGACAGTTTGAAAAACTGTTTTTT. Protein sequence: CASSPGQFEKLFF. The whole variable domain, filled in from reference TRBV14 and TRBJ1-4, reads EAGVTQFPSHSVIEKGQTVTLRCDPISGHDNLYWYRRVMGKEIKFLLHFVKESKQDESGMPNNRFLAERTGGTYSTLKVQPAELEDSGVYFCASSPGQFEKLFFGSGTQLSVL.

This chain uses TRBV30 with TRBJ1-6, with D uncertain. Trimming took off 3 bases at V and 9 bases at J, with 12 bases between the two ends. This CDR3 region has 13 residues. The germline gives CDR1 GTSNPN, CDR2 SVGIG (reference sequence). This CDR3 is CAWRSTQVSPLHF. As DNA, the CDR3 is TGTGCCTGGAGATCCACTCAAGTTTCACCCCTCCACTTT.

This chain joins TRBV7-3 and TRBJ1-1; 9 nucleotides match TRBD1. The CDR3 covers 15 residues. Trimming at V came to 5 bases and at J to 5 bases, leaving 9 bases not matched to a gene. Germline lookup yields CDR1 SGHTA and CDR2 FQGTGA. The CDR3 here is CASSPHGQGLTEAFF. The CDR3 DNA reads TGTGCCAGCAGCCCCCACGGACAGGGGTTGACTGAAGCTTTCTTT. The full variable domain, its missing parts supplied by reference TRBV7-3 and TRBJ1-1, is GAGVSQTPSNKVTEKGKYVELRCDPISGHTALYWYRQSLGQGPEFLIYFQGTGAADDSGLPNDRFFAVRPEGSVSTLKIQRTERGDSAVYLCASSPHGQGLTEAFFGQGTRLTVV.

The chain employs TRBV5-1 and TRBJ1-2, with D unresolved. Between the trimmed V and J ends, which lost 2 bases and 6 bases, there was a span of 14 bases. CDR3 length equals 14 residues. Germline CDR1 and CDR2: SGHRS and YFSETQ. The CDR3 DNA sequence: TGCGCCAGCAGCTTACGGGAGGGAGCAAATGGCTACACCTTC. It codes for CASSLREGANGYTF.

The V and J genes are TRBV30 and TRBJ1-6; weak D call: TRBD1 (5 bases). There are 13 residues in the CDR3. Deletions cut 2 bases from V and 14 bases from J, with 16 bases between. In germline, CDR1 is GTSNPN, CDR2 SVGIG (reference sequence). CDR3: CAWSIGHGESLHF. CDR3 coding DNA: TGTGCCTGGAGTATAGGACACGGCGAGTCCCTCCACTTT.

The chain uses TRBV6-5 and TRBJ1-3, with 8 bases lining up with TRBD1. The CDR3 is made up of 13 amino acids. J was trimmed by 2 bases and V by 8 bases; bases with no gene match: 2. CDR1 and CDR2 from the germline V gene are MNHEY and SVGAGI. The chain's CDR3 is CASQDRAGNTIYF. As DNA, the CDR3 is TGTGCCAGCCAGGACAGGGCTGGAAACACCATATATTTT.

The chain joins TRBV18 to TRBJ1-4, with no clear D. CDR1 and CDR2 from the germline V gene are KGHSH and LQKENI. Trimming left V 3 bases short and J 8 bases short, with 13 bases between. The CDR3 extends over 14 amino acids. CDR3 nucleotides: TGTGCCAGCTCACCGCCGAGGGCCAACGAAAAACTGTTTTTT. Protein: CASSPPRANEKLFF.

The rearrangement uses TRBV5-8 and TRBJ2-3; unclear D gene. Germline V gives CDR1 SGHTS, CDR2 YDEGEE. The ends were cut back, 1 base at V and 1 base at J, with 10 bases in the middle. The CDR3 loop spans 15 amino acids. The CDR3 sequence is CASSLWSPGTDTQYF. Here the CDR3 DNA reads TGTGCCAGCAGCTTGTGGAGCCCTGGCACAGATACGCAGTATTTT.

This chain connects TRBV2 to TRBJ1-2, with D tentatively TRBD1 (5 bases). The CDR3 has 13 residues. CDR1 SNHLY and CDR2 FYNNEI come from the germline V gene. V lost 4 bases, J lost 2 bases, and 8 bases lay in between. In DNA form, the CDR3 reads TGTGCCAGCAGTGGCGGGGGGAACTATGGCTACACCTTC. Its translation: CASSGGGNYGYTF. Using reference TRBV2 and TRBJ1-2 for the parts outside the CDR3, the full variable domain is EPEVTQTPSHQVTQMGQEVILRCVPISNHLYFYWYRQILGQKVEFLVSFYNNEISEKSEIFDDQFSVERPDGSNFTLKIRSTKLEDSAMYFCASSGGGNYGYTFGSGTRLTVV.

This clone was counted only a few times. J is TRBJ1-1 and V is TRBV2, with a possible D match to TRBD1 (6 bases). Germline CDR1 SNHLY, CDR2 FYNNEI. CDR3 length equals 14 residues. V shed 6 bases and J shed 0 bases, with 11 bases lying between them. The DNA for the CDR3 is TGTGCCAGCAGACAGGGAGCTTTGAACACTGAAGCTTTCTTT. Its translation is CASRQGALNTEAFF.

This clone has more than one count but fewer than ten. The chain carries TRBV19 and TRBJ1-1; D gene uncertain. The germline CDR1 and CDR2 sequences are LNHDA and SQIVND (reference sequence). V shed 5 bases and J shed 1 base, with 8 bases lying between them. CDR3 size: 13 residues. CDR3 region: CASSLLGNTEAFF. DNA for the CDR3: TGTGCCAGTAGTCTTCTAGGGAACACTGAAGCTTTCTTT.

The chain combines TRBV3-1 (or the pseudogene TRBV3-2) with TRBJ1-2, with a tentative D call TRBD1 (6 bases). CDR3 length equals 15 residues. The V end was cut by 4 bases, the J end by 4 bases, with 16 bases between. CDR1 and CDR2 (germline): LGHDT, YNNKEL (reference sequence). CDR3 nucleotide sequence: TGTGCCAGCAGCCCCGAGCCAGGGGCCCGCTATGGCTACACCTTC. It is translated as CASSPEPGARYGYTF.